This T cell receptor beta chain was recorded in a study of blood T cell repertoires in COVID-19. Germline loops: CDR1 MNHEY, CDR2 SVGEGT. The CDR3 contains 12 residues. V was pared by 5 bases and J by 8 bases, with 12 bases between. In the authors' methods: Scientists estimated how many nucleated cells there were by amplifying reference gene primers. The data were produced by immunoSEQ multiplex PCR, yet TCRdb's version contains in-frame clones alone and is incomplete. Clone size and the V and J calls come from that table; the DNA yielded D and trimming. This table holds roughly 220,000 clones, more than 80% found once.

The TCR originated in a man aged 25 to 45 who had recovered from COVID-19. The chain has TRBV6-2 or TRBV6-3 and TRBJ1-2; tentatively, D is TRBD1 (6 bases). The material sequenced was peripheral blood. CDR3 bases: TGTGCCAGCAGTCGAACAGGGAACGGCTACACCTTC. Its protein product is CASSRTGNGYTF.